This TCR beta chain was recovered during a study of cytomegalovirus exposure and HLA in healthy donors (TCRdb year 2017). About the study as a whole: In an earlier analysis of 587 of the donors, about 260 Gb of sequence data and 100 million or so unique TCR beta sequences from about 190 million T cells were reported. A later genetic analysis took genome-wide SNP genotypes for about 55% of the roughly 700 donors and used that subset as a discovery cohort. Along with the roughly 670-subject first cohort, a separate validation cohort of over a hundred different subjects was used. To decide whether each TCR beta V gene segment behaved as functional or pseudogenic, an earlier analysis of over 500 of the donors relied on high-throughput TCR beta sequencing. Of the 300 to 500 genotyped donors, 65% to 90% were placed in the genetic ancestry cluster associated with self-reported Caucasian donors. The number of donors typed differed by locus, with 629-630 for A, B, C, DRB1 and DQB1, roughly 520 for DQA1, 606 for DPA1, and roughly 450 for DPB1. About 5 DR-DQ haplotypes were handled as single units for association and clustering, since linkage in the cohort was strong. HLA typing covered class I and class II loci at four-digit resolution. A later analysis re-analyzed previously published TCR beta repertoires from several hundred donors and added high-resolution HLA genotyping to study TCR occurrence patterns. High-throughput TCR immunosequencing, statistical association of individual TCRs with disease status, and machine learning were combined to predict cytomegalovirus infection status. Among about 390 genotyped donors of the cohort, an average of around 240,000 unique TCR beta nucleotide sequences were sequenced per donor, roughly 18% of them non-productive. Around 320 gigabases of sequencing data and around 87 million unique TCR sequences were included in an early release covering 550 to 650 HLA-typed donors. Using immunosequencing, the study profiled T cell repertoires from around 670 subjects and related those repertoires to cytomegalovirus serostatus. The study was designed to test whether signatures of past pathogen exposure could be identified by cataloging public T cell receptors. In the later analysis, no new phenotypic data were used to find candidate immune exposures; instead, reliance was placed on TCR beta sequences and their occurrence across donors. Donor age, sex, ethnicity and CMV serostatus were compiled together with the repertoire data. All discovery cohort repertoires had been generated using a single sequencing platform.

The full study reports these points: The classifier was reported to diagnose cytomegalovirus status with high specificity and sensitivity in both the original cohort and the validation cohort. In a later analysis, the rate of TCR association differed among HLA loci, with DRB1 alleles having the most associated TCRs and HLA-C alleles having the fewest. The presence/absence analyses assumed that sequencing depth was roughly uniform across donors, and that assumption may not be true. A further reported finding was that TCR beta sequences accurately predicted the HLA-A and HLA-B alleles for most subjects in the first cohort. The only immune exposure information available for the cohort was CMV serostatus. Assigning TCR associations to individual alleles was difficult when HLA alleles, especially DR and DQ, strongly co-occurred. Most CMV-associated TCR beta chains appeared to be HLA-restricted in a later analysis, and the HLA associations seemed to be driven largely by CMV exposure. Broadly in line with IMGT annotations, most TCR beta V segments showed up in productive rearrangements about 87% or about 30% of the time in an earlier analysis of approximately 600 of the donors. In a later analysis, several top co-occurrence clusters were reported to appear linked to parvovirus B19, influenza, CMV and Epstein-Barr virus. Because the 87-base-pair reads could not distinguish some IMGT-functional V segments, including TRBV6-2 and TRBV6-3, those segments were excluded. In a later genetic analysis, a missense DCLRE1C variant was associated with V-gene and J-gene trimming of TCR beta chains, and the association was replicated in an independent cohort. About 15 rarely observed V segments, including chromosome 9 orphons, were excluded from the earlier analysis of 550 to 700 of the donors because counts were too low. In a later analysis, some 18,000 TCR beta sequences were associated with specific HLA alleles at a false discovery rate of 0.05. In a later analysis, HLA-associated TCR beta chains were found to be more clonally expanded and to have lower generation probabilities than equally common non-associated chains. Because some donors lacked HLA typing at each locus, the association tests relied only on the typed subset. A group of highly shared sequence variants was considered likely to be a technical artifact of the sequencing pipeline. In vitro tests confirmed that a few of the cytomegalovirus-associated TCR beta chains recognize cytomegalovirus antigens. Correlated functional status among segregating V segments might be attributable to linkage disequilibrium, but an unknown experimental factor could not be ruled out. According to the authors, the approach could potentially be generalized to other disease states and immunological phenotypes. In the study, around 160 TCR beta chains were listed as associated with cytomegalovirus. Compared with the roughly 720-donor mean, donors in an Asian-associated ancestry cluster had fewer N-insertions in productive TCRs, according to a later genetic analysis. Only TCR beta chains were sequenced in this cohort, and the absence of alpha or paired-chain data limited detectable features. Most TCR sequences were seen in very few donors, while some public TCRs were found in many individuals.

The cohort was made up of several hundred healthy bone marrow donors. Cohort members were all nominally healthy when sampled, although unrecorded immune exposures were likely present. The donor was CMV seropositive and belonged to the group of some 290 seropositive cohort members. Each donor provided a peripheral blood sample, and peripheral blood mononuclear cells were used for TCR beta sequencing. The Qiagen DNeasy Blood Extraction Kit was used to extract genomic DNA from the blood cell samples. Library creation used the immunoSEQ multiplex PCR assay. For the multiplex PCR, a mixture combining 60 forward primers for TCR Vbeta segments and 13 reverse primers for TCR Jbeta segments was used. The CDR3 region of rearranged TCR beta genes was amplified from genomic DNA with a multiplex PCR assay. Amplified TCR beta libraries were sequenced as 87-base-pair reads on the Illumina HiSeq System. The authors processed their data as follows. A later analysis counted about 80 million unique TCR beta chains across the 666 repertoires, and around 9.9 million of these chains were shared by at least two donors. Raw reads were error-corrected and collapsed into unique sequences by a nearest-neighbor algorithm in which closely related sequences were merged to remove PCR and sequencing errors. CDR3 sequences were aligned to IMGT reference sequences to assign V, D and J gene segments. For a sequence to be retained, a match of at least six nucleotides to both a V gene segment and a J gene segment was required. A rearrangement was called productive if the CDR3 had no stop codons and remained in frame with V and J, and every other rearrangement was called non-productive. Following IMGT convention, CDR3 was defined as the stretch from the second conserved V-encoded cysteine to the conserved J-encoded phenylalanine. The earlier analysis of about 570 of the donors excluded any sequence lacking an unambiguous match to a single V gene segment. An earlier analysis of over 450 of the donors classified V segments as functional when productive rearrangements were above 56.7% and as segregating when the standard deviation between donors was above 5%. To diagnose cytomegalovirus status from the catalog of TCR beta chain sequences, a statistical classification framework was built. V and J gene assignment, in a later analysis, came from comparing TCR nucleotide sequences with IMGT/GENE-DB human TR gene sequences. In a later analysis, CDR3 sequences and most-parsimonious VDJ recombination scenarios were assigned using the TCRdist pipeline. In a later analysis, every TCR beta chain was defined by the combination of its CDR3 amino acid sequence and its V-gene family, and reads without a unique V-gene family were dropped. In a later analysis, several hundred highly shared, low-generation-probability nucleotide sequences were removed to address suspected cross-contamination and a sequencing artifact. In a later analysis, a clonal expansion index for each public chain was calculated from normalized within-repertoire ranks of inferred template counts. Generation probabilities in a later analysis came from a VDJ recombination model fitted to out-of-frame rearrangements, and those results were checked against IGoR. In a later analysis, TCR-TCR, TCR-HLA and TCR-CMV co-occurrence was scored with hypergeometric tests, and a repertoire-size bias correction was applied to TCR pairs. A later analysis estimated false discovery rates by permuting HLA or CMV assignments 20 times. A later analysis grouped co-occurring TCRs with DBSCAN, adding TCRdist sequence similarity when clustering within HLA-allele-positive subsets. For co-occurrence clustering, repertoires with fewer than 30,000 or more than 120,000 public chains were excluded, along with five repertoires with anomalous nucleotide sharing. The table was pulled from immuneACCESS by TCRdb, which kept in-frame rearrangements only. Such tables lose some clones; where checked, under half of the loss comes from unresolved V genes, and the rest has no known cause. For V, J and clone size, that table is used; D and trimming come from the DNA. Here the sample has around 140,000 clones; 70% to 85% occur a single time. The ten top clones hold 1.4% of the sample.

On this clone: This receptor's antigen is unknown. No much larger clone is present one base from it, and per-base qualities are unavailable.

The cysteine opens and the phenylalanine closes a CDR3 of 11 amino acids. Only the CDR3 portion is preserved as DNA: 33 bases, with reading frame beginning at the first base. Per the germline V gene (reference sequence), LNHDA is the CDR1 and SQIVND is the CDR2. V is reduced by 6 bases and J by 7 bases, leaving a spacing of 9 bases between them. This receptor was taken from a man in his thirties or forties in good health and CMV-seropositive. The sequence links TRBV19 to TRBJ1-1; too little of a D gene remains to name it. Source material: PBMCs. The DNA is as follows: TGTGCCAGTAGCAGTATTCATGAAGCTTTCTTT. Protein translation: CASSSIHEAFF.